Here is one T cell receptor beta chain with its context. The antigen is unknown. Method: immunoSEQ multiplex PCR; TCRdb's copy keeps in-frame clones and lacks some. Of approximately 88,000 clones in the sample, 70% to 90% were seen once. The CDR3 is 14 residues long. Trimming took 4 bases from V and 2 from J; bases not matched to a gene: 1. Germline CDR1 and CDR2: MNHNY and SVGAGI (reference sequence). The entry originates in a study of OX40 agonist ivuxolimab in advanced cancers. Study outcomes and limitations: Fewer expanded clones were found on average in CD4+ than in CD8+ T cells.

The gene calls are TRBV6-6 and TRBJ2-7; 11 bases map to TRBD2. This sequence originates from an adult with an advanced solid tumor such as melanoma, head and neck, liver or kidney cancer. This sample comprised CD4+ or CD8+ T cells sorted from blood, obtained in a trial of the OX40 agonist ivuxolimab. CDR3 in DNA: TGTGCCAGCAGTTGGACTAGCGGGCCCTACGAGCAGTACTTC. Translation gives CASSWTSGPYEQYF.